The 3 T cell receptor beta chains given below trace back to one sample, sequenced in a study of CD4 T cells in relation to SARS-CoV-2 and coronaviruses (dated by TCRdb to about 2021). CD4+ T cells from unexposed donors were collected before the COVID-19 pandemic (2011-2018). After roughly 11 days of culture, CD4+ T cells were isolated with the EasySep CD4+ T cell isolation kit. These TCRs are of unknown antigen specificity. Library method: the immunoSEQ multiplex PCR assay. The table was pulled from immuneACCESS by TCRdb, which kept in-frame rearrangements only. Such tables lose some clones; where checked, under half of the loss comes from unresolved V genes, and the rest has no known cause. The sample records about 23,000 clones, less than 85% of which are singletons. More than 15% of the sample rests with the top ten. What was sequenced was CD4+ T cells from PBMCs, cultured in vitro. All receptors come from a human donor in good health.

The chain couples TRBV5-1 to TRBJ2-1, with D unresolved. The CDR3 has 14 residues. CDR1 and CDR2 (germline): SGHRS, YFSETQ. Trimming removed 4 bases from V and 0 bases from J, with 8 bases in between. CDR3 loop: CASSPSSSYNEQFF. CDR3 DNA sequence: TGCGCCAGCAGCCCATCGAGCTCCTACAATGAGCAGTTCTTC.

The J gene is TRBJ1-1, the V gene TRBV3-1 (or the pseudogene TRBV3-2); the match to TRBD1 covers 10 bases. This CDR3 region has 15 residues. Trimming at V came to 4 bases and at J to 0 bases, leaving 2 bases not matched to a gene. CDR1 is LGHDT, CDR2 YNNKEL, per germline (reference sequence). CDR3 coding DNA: TGTGCCAGCAGCCGGACAGGGGGGATGAACACTGAAGCTTTCTTT. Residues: CASSRTGGMNTEAFF.

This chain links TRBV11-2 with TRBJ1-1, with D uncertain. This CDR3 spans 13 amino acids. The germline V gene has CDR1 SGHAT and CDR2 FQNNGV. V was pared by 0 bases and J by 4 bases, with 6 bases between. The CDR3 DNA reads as TGTGCCAGCAGCTTAGAGGGCAGCACTGAAGCTTTCTTT. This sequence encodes CASSLEGSTEAFF.